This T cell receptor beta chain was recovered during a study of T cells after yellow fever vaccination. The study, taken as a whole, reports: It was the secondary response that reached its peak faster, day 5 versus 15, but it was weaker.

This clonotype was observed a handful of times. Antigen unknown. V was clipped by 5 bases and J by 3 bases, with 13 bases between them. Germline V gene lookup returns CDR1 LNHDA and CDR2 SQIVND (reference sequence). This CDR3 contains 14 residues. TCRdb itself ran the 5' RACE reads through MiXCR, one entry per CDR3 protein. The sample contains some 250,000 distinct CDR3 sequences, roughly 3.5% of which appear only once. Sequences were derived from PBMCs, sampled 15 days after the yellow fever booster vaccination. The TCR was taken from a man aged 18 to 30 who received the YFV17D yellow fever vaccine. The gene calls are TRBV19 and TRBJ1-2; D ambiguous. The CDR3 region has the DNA TGTGCCAGTAGTTTTCGCGGGGTGGACTATGGCTACACCTTC. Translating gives CASSFRGVDYGYTF.